This T cell receptor beta chain was identified in a study of PD-1 blockade in classical Hodgkin lymphoma. Findings and caveats of the study: Whereas CD4+ TCR diversity had risen significantly by C4D1, CD8+ TCR diversity had not. Nivolumab initiation under 1 year post-ASCT meant exclusion. Whoever responded completely had baseline diversity much like that seen in newly diagnosed patients.

Autologous stem cell transplantation was followed by relapse in every patient, and brentuximab vedotin exposure varied. The patients, who had relapsed/refractory classical Hodgkin lymphoma, achieved best responses of complete response, partial response or progressive disease. Turning to this clone: Its antigen is not known.

Trimming cost V 2 bases and J 8 bases, with 12 bases left between them. This CDR3 is built from 12 residues. Germline CDR1 reads GTSNPN; CDR2 reads SVGIG (reference sequence). The protocol was immunoSEQ multiplex PCR, while the TCRdb copy is restricted to in-frame clones and leaves out a portion. Seen here are tens of thousands of clones, over 60% observed once, and the top ten hold about a fifth. The sequenced sample was peripheral blood mononuclear cells (PBMCs), obtained at baseline. The V and J genes are TRBV30 and TRBJ1-2; no firm D call. This receptor was taken from a human donor with classical Hodgkin lymphoma. The DNA for the CDR3 is TGTGCCTGGAGTCAAAACATAAGGGGCTACACCTTC. It yields the protein CAWSQNIRGYTF.